This T cell receptor beta chain derives from a study of beta chain features in type 1 diabetes. Germline-derived CDR1 and CDR2 are GTSNPN and SVGIG (reference sequence). The CDR3 sequence is 12 residues long. Trimming pared 3 bases from V and 8 bases from J, leaving 11 bases between. This clone has more than one count but fewer than ten. Expressed TCRB transcripts were sequenced because the entire RNA isolate underwent reverse transcription. The method was immunoSEQ multiplex PCR; TCRdb's version includes in-frame clones alone and lacks a portion of them. This sample has 200,000 to 250,000 clones, with about 63% found just once.

The sample comprised naive CD4+ T cells from blood. The TCR comes from a man aged 25-45 years in good health. The chain employs TRBV30 and TRBJ2-4; maybe TRBD1 (6 bases). CDR3 in amino acids: CAWRQGRDIQYF. The DNA for the CDR3 is TGTGCCTGGAGACAGGGAAGGGACATTCAGTACTTC. Variable domain in full (rest from reference TRBV30 and TRBJ2-4): SQTIHQWPATLVQPVGSPLSLECTVEGTSNPNLYWYRQAAGRGLQLLFYSVGIGQISSEVPQNLSASRPQDRQFILSSKKLLLSDSGFYLCAWRQGRDIQYFGAGTRLSVL.